These 18 T cell receptor beta chains share one sample of origin, sequenced in a study of human T cells and chemical hapten exposure. Time point indicated: patch test 2, 6 weeks after DPC sensitization. Treatment meaning: therapeutic diphenylcyclopropenone sensitization with weekly scalp DPC. The authors extracted total RNA from unfractionated whole blood. In TCRdb, the RACE reads were re-called with MiXCR into one record per CDR3 protein. The sample consists of 40,000 or so distinct CDR3 sequences, 9.5% to 10% of them appearing once. The starting material was whole blood, obtained in connection with sensitization to the hapten diphenylcyclopropenone (DPC). The source of these receptors is a woman aged 25 to 39 with alopecia areata. Some clones in this sample may be carry-over from other donors' samples.

This clonotype was seen more than once but under ten times. J is TRBJ2-4 and V is TRBV7-9, with 7 positions matching TRBD1. Germline V CDR1 and CDR2: SEHNR, FQNEAQ (reference sequence). V trimming: 6 bases; J trimming: 4 bases; junction bases outside the gene matches: 9. This CDR3 spans 15 amino acids. In DNA, the CDR3 is TGTGCCAGCAGGAAGATACAGACAGGGAAAAACATTCAGTACTTC. Its translation: CASRKIQTGKNIQYF.

This clonotype was seen a handful of times. The chain recombines TRBV29-1 with TRBJ2-2; D is possibly TRBD1 (5 bases). V dropped 3 bases and J dropped 0 bases, with 5 bases sitting between them. Germline assignment: CDR1 SQVTM and CDR2 ANQGSEA. CDR3 length: 13 residues. The CDR3 sequence: CSVEGPNTGELFF. The CDR3 region has the DNA TGCAGCGTTGAGGGGCCGAACACCGGGGAGCTGTTTTTT.

This clonotype was recorded many times. The rearrangement joins TRBV21-1 to TRBJ1-4. TRBV21-1 is listed as a pseudogene. The CDR3 length is 14 residues. CDR3 region: CASSKEASSEKLFF. Here the CDR3 DNA reads TGTGCCAGCAGCAAAGAAGCCTCCTCGGAAAAACTGTTTTTT.

This clonotype was seen a handful of times. The chain joins TRBV5-6 to TRBJ2-1; 8 nucleotides agree with TRBD2. The CDR3 length is 15 residues. Looked up from germline, CDR1 is SGHDT and CDR2 is YYEEEE. Trimming removed 4 bases from V and 9 bases from J; junction bases left unmatched: 12. The CDR3 DNA follows: TGTGCCAGCAGCCTGGTGGCGGGGGGTAACTTTGAGCAGTTCTTC. Protein product: CASSLVAGGNFEQFF.

Only a few counts were recorded for this clonotype. The J gene is TRBJ1-6, the V gene TRBV7-2, with D unclear. Germline values: CDR1 SGHTA, CDR2 FQGNSA. Trimming removed 1 base from V and 5 bases from J, with 6 bases in between. This CDR3 contains 14 residues. CDR3 in DNA: TGTGCCAGCAGCTTAGGATCAGATAATTCACCCCTCCACTTT. Translated, it gives CASSLGSDNSPLHF.

The V and J genes are TRBV12-3 or TRBV12-4 and TRBJ1-5, with D uncertain. The CDR3 extends over 17 amino acids. V was pared by 5 bases and J by 1 base, with 18 bases between. In nucleotides, the CDR3 is TGTGCCAGCAGTCCGCGGATCGGCGGGGAGAGCAATCAGCCCCAGCATTTT. This encodes CASSPRIGGESNQPQHF.

This clonotype came up many times. This sequence joins TRBV6-1 and TRBJ2-3, with D unresolved. The CDR3 is 13 residues long. The germline V gene encodes CDR1 MNHNS and CDR2 SASEGT. Trimming took off 3 bases at V and 0 bases at J, with 4 bases between the two ends. The CDR3 loop reads CASSEVSTDTQYF. The CDR3, as DNA: TGTGCCAGCAGTGAGGTCAGCACAGATACGCAGTATTTT.

The table lists this clonotype with many counts. The chain is built from TRBV5-5 and TRBJ1-1, with D uncertain. The CDR3 has 12 amino acids. Germline V gene sequence: CDR1 SGHKS, CDR2 YYEKEE (reference sequence). The germline V and J ends were trimmed by 1 base and 3 bases, with 4 bases remaining between them. The CDR3 DNA sequence: TGTGCCAGCAGCTTGAGTGACACTGAAGCTTTCTTT. It yields the protein CASSLSDTEAFF.

This clonotype was recorded many times. The chain carries TRBV10-2 and TRBJ2-5; 12 bases are a match to TRBD2. Germline values: CDR1 WSHSY, CDR2 SAAADI. Losses at the gene ends were 9 bases for V and 4 bases for J; bases not matched to a gene: 15. The CDR3 totals 17 residues. CDR3 bases: TGCGCCAGTAAGCCGGGACTAGCGGGTGTTTACAGAGAGACCCAGTACTTC. Translating it yields CASKPGLAGVYRETQYF.

In this sample, this clonotype turned up many times. The chain couples TRBV7-6 to TRBJ2-2, with D uncertain. This CDR3 has 12 amino acids. Trimming removed 3 bases at V and 5 bases at J, with 4 bases between. CDR1 and CDR2 from the germline V gene are SGHVS and FNYEAQ. The CDR3 nucleotides read TGTGCCAGCAGCTTTGAGACCGGGGAGCTGTTTTTT. It specifies CASSFETGELFF.

This clonotype was seen at least ten times. The V and J genes are TRBV19 and TRBJ1-1, with 7 bases lining up with TRBD1. Per the germline V gene, CDR1 is LNHDA and CDR2 is SQIVND (reference sequence). J lost 1 base, V lost 5 bases, and 4 bases had no gene match. The CDR3 has 14 residues. Here the CDR3 DNA reads TGTGCCAGTAGTGCGGACAGGACGAACACTGAAGCTTTCTTT. It yields the protein CASSADRTNTEAFF.

Many counts were recorded for this clonotype. The chain is built from TRBV7-2 and TRBJ2-2, with D possibly TRBD2 on 5 matching bases. Germline V gene data show CDR1 as SGHTA and CDR2 as FQGNSA. V lost 1 base and J lost 4, with 10 bases in between. The length of the CDR3 is 15 residues. Written as DNA, the CDR3 is TGTGCCAGCAGCTTAGGTGACTACTTCACCGGGGAGCTGTTTTTT. It specifies CASSLGDYFTGELFF.

This clonotype appeared many times. The J gene is TRBJ2-3, the V gene TRBV5-5; D is unclear. The germline gives CDR1 SGHKS, CDR2 YYEKEE (reference sequence). V dropped 0 bases and J dropped 4 bases, with 6 bases sitting between them. The CDR3 extends over 13 amino acids. For the CDR3, the DNA is TGTGCCAGCAGCTTGGGTACTGCAGATACGCAGTATTTT. This sequence encodes CASSLGTADTQYF. Combining the CDR3 with reference TRBV5-5 and TRBJ2-3 gives the whole variable domain DAGVTQSPTHLIKTRGQQVTLRCSPISGHKSVSWYQQVLGQGPQFIFQYYEKEERGRGNFPDRFSARQFPNYSSELNVNALLLGDSALYLCASSLGTADTQYFGPGTRLTVL.

CDR3 protein: CASSTLRPGWGETQYF. The CDR3 bases are TGTGCCAGTAGTACCCTCCGTCCCGGCTGGGGAGAGACCCAGTACTTC. The chain links TRBV19 to TRBJ2-5; no clear D gene. CDR3 length equals 16 residues. Germline V lookup: CDR1 LNHDA, CDR2 SQIVND (reference sequence). The V and J ends lost 4 bases and 4 bases respectively, with 19 bases between them.

The DNA of the CDR3 is TGTGCCAGCACCCAACTGGGGGGCGAGCAGTACTTC. Amino acid sequence: CASTQLGGEQYF. This chain connects TRBV7-9 to TRBJ2-7, with D tentatively TRBD2 (6 bases). V was shortened by 7 bases and J by 6 bases, with 13 bases between the two germline ends. The CDR3 totals 12 residues. CDR1 is SEHNR, CDR2 FQNEAQ, per germline (reference sequence).

This clonotype appeared a few times. V usage is TRBV12-3 or TRBV12-4 and J usage is TRBJ2-3, with 16 bases fitting TRBD2. The CDR3 is 19 amino acids. Losses at the gene ends were 2 bases for V and 2 bases for J; bases not matched to a gene: 7. DNA for the CDR3: TGTGCCAGCAGTTTAACCGGGACTAGCGGGGGGGCCGCCACAGATACGCAGTATTTT. It yields the protein CASSLTGTSGGAATDTQYF.

This clonotype was detected ten times or more. V and J are TRBV29-1 and TRBJ2-3, with D uncertain. CDR1 and CDR2 from the germline V gene are SQVTM and ANQGSEA. This CDR3 is 14 amino acids long. The V and J ends lost 6 bases and 1 base respectively, with 14 bases between them. The CDR3 here is CSVAHPAGTDTQYF. The CDR3 DNA is TGCAGCGTCGCGCATCCGGCTGGCACAGATACGCAGTATTTT.

This clonotype was counted many times. The CDR3 nucleotides are TGCAGCGTTGGACTAGTAAGAGGACAGGGTGGTGGCTACACCTTC. Translating gives CSVGLVRGQGGGYTF. The gene calls are TRBV29-1 and TRBJ1-2; TRBD1 matches 8 bases. The CDR3 consists of 15 residues. The germline gives CDR1 SQVTM, CDR2 ANQGSEA. J was trimmed by 7 bases and V by 4 bases; bases with no gene match: 14.